This paragraph reports one T cell receptor beta chain. Unique molecular identifiers were incorporated into the prepared TCRbeta library. Via MiXCR, TCRdb re-called the PCR reads, giving one row per CDR3 protein. The sample contains 70,000 to 95,000 distinct CDR3 sequences, around 15% of which appear only once. Germline V gene data show CDR1 as SGHRS and CDR2 as YFSETQ. The CDR3 consists of 13 residues. Trimming stripped 4 bases from V and 3 bases from J, with 10 bases between. This record comes from a study of T-cell reconstitution after alpha-beta-depleted transplantation in children. Material: PBMCs, mostly from graft donor cells, obtained 180 days after TCRalphabeta/CD19-depleted stem cell transplant. V is TRBV5-1 and J is TRBJ2-5, with D possibly being TRBD1 (6 bases). The sequence derives from a male patient under 10 years old who had a stem cell transplant for acute lymphoblastic leukemia, so the T cells may come from the graft donor. This CDR3 is CASSPRTEETQYF. CDR3 DNA sequence: TGCGCCAGCAGCCCGCGGACAGAAGAGACCCAGTACTTC.